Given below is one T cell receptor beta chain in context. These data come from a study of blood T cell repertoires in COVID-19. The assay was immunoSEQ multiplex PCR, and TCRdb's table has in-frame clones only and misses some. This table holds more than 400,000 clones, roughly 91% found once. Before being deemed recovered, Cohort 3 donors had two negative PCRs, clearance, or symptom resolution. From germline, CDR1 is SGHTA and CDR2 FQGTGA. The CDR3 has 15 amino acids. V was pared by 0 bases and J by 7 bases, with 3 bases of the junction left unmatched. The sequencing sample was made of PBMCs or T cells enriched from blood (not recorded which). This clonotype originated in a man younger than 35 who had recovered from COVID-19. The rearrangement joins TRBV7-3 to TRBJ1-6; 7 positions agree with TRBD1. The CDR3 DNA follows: TGTGCCAGCAGCTTAACGGGACAGCAAAATTCACCCCTCCACTTT. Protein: CASSLTGQQNSPLHF.